Following are 30 T cell receptor beta chains from one sample sequenced in a study of OX40 agonist ivuxolimab in advanced cancers. TCRdb's copy holds only in-frame clones and misses some; the assay was immunoSEQ multiplex PCR. The table lists some 69,000 clones, around 90% of them singletons, with 10% in the top ten. Sequences were derived from CD4+ or CD8+ T cells sorted from blood, sampled in a trial of the OX40 agonist ivuxolimab. Receptors were obtained from an adult with an advanced solid tumor such as melanoma, head and neck, liver or kidney cancer.

The chain employs TRBV30 and TRBJ2-3, with D unresolved. CDR3 length equals 14 residues. Trimming cost V 5 bases and J 2 bases, with 14 bases left between them. In germline, CDR1 is GTSNPN, CDR2 SVGIG (reference sequence). Here the CDR3 reads CAWRSLSPTDTQYF. The DNA of the CDR3 is TGTGCCTGGCGCTCCCTCTCCCCCACAGATACGCAGTATTTT.

The genes are TRBV29-1 and TRBJ2-1, with TRBD2 identical over 10 bases. J gave up 7 bases and V 2 bases, and 5 bases lay outside the gene matches. Germline values: CDR1 SQVTM, CDR2 ANQGSEA. The CDR3 sequence is 14 residues long. CDR3 in DNA: TGCAGCGTTGAAACGCTAGCGGGAGTAAATGAGCAGTTCTTC. Its protein product is CSVETLAGVNEQFF.

The chain has TRBV5-8 and TRBJ2-1; D tentatively fits TRBD1 or TRBD2 (5 bases each). Germline assignment: CDR1 SGHTS and CDR2 YDEGEE. Trimming left V 9 bases short and J 4 bases short, with 17 bases between. There are 14 residues in the CDR3. CDR3 loop: CATNSGQGYNEQFF. For the CDR3, the DNA is TGTGCCACCAATTCGGGGCAAGGTTACAATGAGCAGTTCTTC.

The V call is TRBV5-1, the J call TRBJ2-2; D could derive from TRBD1 or TRBD2 (6 bases each). Trimming took off 4 bases at V and 2 bases at J, with 12 bases between the two ends. This CDR3 region has 15 residues. The germline V gene has CDR1 SGHRS and CDR2 YFSETQ. CDR3 region: CASSAGQTNTGELFF. The CDR3 coding sequence is TGCGCCAGCAGCGCGGGACAAACAAACACCGGGGAGCTGTTTTTT. Using reference TRBV5-1 and TRBJ2-2 for the parts outside the CDR3, the full variable domain is KAGVTQTPRYLIKTRGQQVTLSCSPISGHRSVSWYQQTPGQGLQFLFEYFSETQRNKGNFPGRFSGRQFSNSRSEMNVSTLELGDSALYLCASSAGQTNTGELFFGEGSRLTVL.

The chain recombines TRBV5-5 with TRBJ1-2, with 8 bases aligning to TRBD1. The J segment lost 6 bases and the V segment lost 4 bases, leaving 8 bases of the junction unmatched. Per germline, CDR1 SGHKS and CDR2 YYEKEE (reference sequence). The CDR3 contains 14 residues. CDR3: CASSPQGGFNGYTF. The CDR3, as DNA: TGTGCCAGCAGCCCACAGGGGGGGTTCAATGGCTACACCTTC.

The chain employs TRBV19 and TRBJ1-5; D uncertain. The V end was cut by 6 bases, the J end by 2 bases, with 17 bases between. Per the germline V gene, CDR1 is LNHDA and CDR2 is SQIVND (reference sequence). This CDR3 comprises 16 residues. This CDR3 is CASRDPLRRGNQPQHF. The CDR3 bases are TGTGCCAGTAGGGACCCGCTTCGAAGGGGCAATCAGCCCCAGCATTTT.

The chain carries TRBV19 and TRBJ2-7, with D possibly called TRBD1 or TRBD2 (6 bases each). Per the germline V gene, CDR1 is LNHDA and CDR2 is SQIVND (reference sequence). V was trimmed by 4 bases and J by 2 bases, leaving 15 bases between them. CDR3 length: 15 residues. CDR3 protein: CASSRIQEGAYEQYF. As DNA, the CDR3 is TGTGCCAGTAGTAGGATCCAGGAGGGGGCCTACGAGCAGTACTTC.

The rearrangement uses TRBV7-6 and TRBJ1-5; 7 bases map to TRBD1. The CDR3 extends over 15 amino acids. Germline lookup yields CDR1 SGHVS and CDR2 FNYEAQ. V trimming: 5 bases; J trimming: 10 bases; junction bases outside the gene matches: 14. The CDR3 region has the DNA TGTGCCAGCAGCCGGGGGGGGACAGCAGTTGAACCCCAGCATTTT. Translated, it gives CASSRGGTAVEPQHF.

The V call is TRBV28, the J call TRBJ2-7; the match to TRBD2 covers 9 bases. Germline values: CDR1 MDHEN, CDR2 SYDVKM. CDR3 size: 14 residues. V shed 8 bases, J shed 3 bases, and the junction held 8 bases outside the gene matches. CDR3 region: CASPLSGGYYEQYF. The DNA for the CDR3 is TGTGCCAGCCCTCTTAGCGGGGGATACTACGAGCAGTACTTC. The variable domain in full, completed from reference TRBV28 and TRBJ2-7, reads DVKVTQSSRYLVKRTGEKVFLECVQDMDHENMFWYRQDPGLGLRLIYFSYDVKMKEKGDIPEGYSVSREKKERFSLILESASTNQTSMYLCASPLSGGYYEQYFGPGTRLTVT.

The J gene is TRBJ2-5, the V gene TRBV27; D is ambiguous. The germline V gene has CDR1 MNHEY and CDR2 SMNVEV (reference sequence). CDR3 size: 13 residues. Trimming stripped 4 bases from V and 1 base from J, with 7 bases between. CDR3 residues: CASSYKPQETQYF. CDR3 DNA: TGTGCCAGCAGTTATAAGCCCCAAGAGACCCAGTACTTC.

A single count supports this clone. This chain links TRBV9 with TRBJ2-3, with 8 bases identical to TRBD2. CDR1 SGDLS and CDR2 YYNGEE come from the germline V gene. The CDR3 spans 14 residues. V lost 4 bases and J lost 6; bases outside the gene matches: 7. The CDR3 nucleotides are TGTGCCAGCAGCCCTAGCGGGTGGGGGGATACGCAGTATTTT. It yields the protein CASSPSGWGDTQYF.

This sequence joins TRBV18 and TRBJ2-3; 9 positions match TRBD2. This CDR3 comprises 17 residues. Germline trimming cut 3 bases from V and 1 base from J; bases unmatched to any gene: 8. Per the germline V gene, CDR1 is KGHSH and CDR2 is LQKENI. The DNA of the CDR3 is TGTGCCAGCTCACCCCTCCGGGCTAGCGGGGGCACAGATACGCAGTATTTT. It codes for CASSPLRASGGTDTQYF.

The V gene is TRBV28, the J gene TRBJ1-2, with D tentatively TRBD1 (5 bases). In germline, CDR1 is MDHEN, CDR2 SYDVKM. The V gene lost 8 bases and the J gene lost 5 bases, with 18 bases spanning the gap. This CDR3 is 14 amino acids long. CDR3 sequence (DNA): TGTGCCAGCCGGATCACCGGGGGAAAGTATGGCTACACCTTC. Its translation is CASRITGGKYGYTF.

This clone was detected only once. The chain carries TRBV5-4 and TRBJ1-2; the match to TRBD1 covers 8 bases. This CDR3 comprises 14 residues. Trimming took 4 bases from V and 4 from J; bases not matched to a gene: 6. Looked up from germline, CDR1 is SGHNT and CDR2 is YYREEE (reference sequence). The CDR3 DNA is TGTGCCAGCAGCCAGGACAGGGCCGCCTATGGCTACACCTTC. Translated, it gives CASSQDRAAYGYTF.

The chain couples TRBV11-2 to TRBJ2-7; 8 bases align to TRBD2. CDR1 and CDR2 (germline): SGHAT, FQNNGV. The CDR3 is made up of 14 amino acids. The V gene end was trimmed by 4 bases and the J gene end by 2 bases; junction bases not matched to a gene: 4. The CDR3, as DNA: TGTGCCAGCAGCTCCGGGACTAGAACCTACGAGCAGTACTTC. This translates into CASSSGTRTYEQYF.

The rearrangement uses TRBV28 and TRBJ1-1; no clear D. Germline V gene data show CDR1 as MDHEN and CDR2 as SYDVKM. Deletions cut 1 base from V and 10 bases from J, with 10 bases between. CDR3 length: 12 amino acids. The CDR3 spells CASSLLVGGAFF. DNA of the CDR3: TGTGCCAGCAGTTTATTGGTGGGAGGAGCTTTCTTT.

The V gene is TRBV6-6, the J gene TRBJ2-1; D might be TRBD1 (6 bases). Deletions cut 6 bases from V and 7 bases from J, with 16 bases between. The CDR3 extends over 14 amino acids. Germline CDR1 is MNHNY and CDR2 is SVGAGI (reference sequence). CDR3 amino acids: CASRNGQFQNEQFF. The CDR3 DNA follows: TGTGCCAGCAGGAACGGACAGTTTCAAAATGAGCAGTTCTTC.

This chain joins TRBV15 and TRBJ1-3, with 7 bases aligning to TRBD1. Germline V gene sequence: CDR1 LNHNV, CDR2 YYDKDF (reference sequence). CDR3 size: 17 residues. J gave up 0 bases and V 0 bases, and 5 bases lay outside the gene matches. In nucleotides, the CDR3 is TGTGCCACCAGCAGAGATATGGGACAGACCTCTGGAAACACCATATATTTT. Translated: CATSRDMGQTSGNTIYF.

The chain uses TRBV27 and TRBJ1-2; D is perhaps TRBD1 (6 bases). The V gene's germline CDR1 is MNHEY and CDR2 SMNVEV (reference sequence). This CDR3 has 13 amino acids. V lost 6 bases to trimming and J lost 5 bases, with 13 bases between them. The CDR3, as DNA: TGTGCCAGCAGAGGACAGATTCGATATGGCTACACCTTC. Translation gives CASRGQIRYGYTF.

The chain carries TRBV7-8 and TRBJ2-7; 15 nucleotides line up with TRBD2. Germline assignment: CDR1 SGHVS and CDR2 FQNEAQ. V was pared by 5 bases and J by 5 bases, with 7 bases of the junction left unmatched. This CDR3 is 16 amino acids long. DNA for the CDR3: TGTGCCAGCAGCCGTGGACTAGCGGGAGGGCATGACGAGCAGTACTTC. Amino acid sequence: CASSRGLAGGHDEQYF.

The V call is TRBV6-5, the J call TRBJ1-1; D is uncertain. Germline V gives CDR1 MNHEY, CDR2 SVGAGI. The CDR3 has 16 amino acids. V lost 4 bases and J lost 1, with 16 bases in between. DNA of the CDR3: TGTGCCAGCAGTTCTCTTCGTAATAGTCAGAACACTGAAGCTTTCTTT. Residues: CASSSLRNSQNTEAFF.

This clone occurred a few times. The chain couples TRBV27 to TRBJ2-7; 14 positions match TRBD2. Germline V lookup: CDR1 MNHEY, CDR2 SMNVEV (reference sequence). V gave up 6 bases and J gave up 4 bases; unmatched junction bases: 8. The CDR3 has 16 residues. The CDR3 DNA is TGTGCCAGCAGAAGACGGACTAGCGGGAGGATGTACGAGCAGTACTTC. As protein: CASRRRTSGRMYEQYF.

The rearrangement links TRBV5-4 to TRBJ2-6; D is ambiguous. Trimming pared 2 bases from V and 0 bases from J, leaving 15 bases between. CDR3 length: 18 amino acids. Per the germline V gene, CDR1 is SGHNT and CDR2 is YYREEE (reference sequence). CDR3 sequence (DNA): TGTGCCAGCAGCTTTGACGAAAGGCCCGCCTCTGGGGCCAACGTCCTGACTTTC. Its translation is CASSFDERPASGANVLTF.

The genes are TRBV21-1 and TRBJ1-3; the table's D gene call, TRBD1, was not cross checked with the DNA. TRBV21-1 is described as a pseudogene. The CDR3 has 15 amino acids. The CDR3 DNA reads TGTGCCAGCAGCAACAGGGGGCGGGTCGGAAACACCATATATTTT. Translation: CASSNRGRVGNTIYF.

This clone was seen just once. This rearrangement joins TRBV15 to TRBJ2-3; TRBD2 agrees at 8 bases. CDR1 and CDR2 (germline): LNHNV, YYDKDF (reference sequence). The CDR3 consists of 15 residues. Germline trimming cut 3 bases from V and 0 bases from J; bases unmatched to any gene: 2. CDR3 in amino acids: CATSRLAGSTDTQYF. CDR3 DNA: TGTGCCACCAGCAGGCTAGCGGGTAGCACAGATACGCAGTATTTT.

CDR3 sequence reads: CASSTGTGSYEQYF. The DNA for the CDR3 is TGCGCCAGCAGTACCGGGACAGGCTCCTACGAGCAGTACTTC. This chain links TRBV5-1 with TRBJ2-7, with 8 nucleotides matching TRBD1. The CDR3 extends over 14 amino acids. Germline loops: CDR1 SGHRS, CDR2 YFSETQ. V lost 5 bases and J lost 0; bases outside the gene matches: 4. Together with reference TRBV5-1 and TRBJ2-7, the CDR3 gives the full variable domain: KAGVTQTPRYLIKTRGQQVTLSCSPISGHRSVSWYQQTPGQGLQFLFEYFSETQRNKGNFPGRFSGRQFSNSRSEMNVSTLELGDSALYLCASSTGTGSYEQYFGPGTRLTVT.

J is TRBJ1-1 and V is TRBV7-3; perhaps TRBD1 as D (6 bases). Trimming took off 5 bases at V and 1 base at J, with 11 bases between the two ends. The CDR3 is 14 amino acids. The germline V gene encodes CDR1 SGHTA and CDR2 FQGTGA. DNA for the CDR3: TGTGCCAGCAGCGTACAGGGAGGGAACACTGAAGCTTTCTTT. This gives the protein CASSVQGGNTEAFF. The complete variable domain, with remaining parts taken from reference TRBV7-3 and TRBJ1-1, reads GAGVSQTPSNKVTEKGKYVELRCDPISGHTALYWYRQSLGQGPEFLIYFQGTGAADDSGLPNDRFFAVRPEGSVSTLKIQRTERGDSAVYLCASSVQGGNTEAFFGQGTRLTVV.

V gene TRBV28 combines with J gene TRBJ2-3; D is ambiguous. V lost 2 bases and J 9 bases, leaving 9 bases between the germline ends. The CDR3 sequence is 12 residues long. Germline CDR1 reads MDHEN; CDR2 reads SYDVKM. CDR3 residues: CASSLLLRTQYF. The CDR3 DNA is TGTGCCAGCAGTTTACTCCTCAGGACGCAGTATTTT.

The rearrangement uses TRBV7-9 and TRBJ1-2; 8 bases match TRBD1. The V segment lost 5 bases and the J segment 8 bases; nucleotides outside the gene matches: 10. CDR3 length: 14 amino acids. Germline V gives CDR1 SEHNR, CDR2 FQNEAQ (reference sequence). The CDR3 spells CASSKGTGSLGYTF. In nucleotides, the CDR3 is TGTGCCAGCAGCAAGGGGACAGGCAGCCTCGGCTACACCTTC.

The gene calls are TRBV5-1 and TRBJ2-3; 10 bases agree with TRBD2. Germline CDR1 and CDR2: SGHRS and YFSETQ. The CDR3 length is 16 residues. V trimming: 4 bases; J trimming: 2 bases; junction bases outside the gene matches: 7. The CDR3 coding sequence is TGCGCCAGCAGCACCTCCCTAGCGGGGGCCACAGATACGCAGTATTTT. Protein sequence: CASSTSLAGATDTQYF. The entire variable domain, with the rest obtained from reference TRBV5-1 and TRBJ2-3, is as follows: KAGVTQTPRYLIKTRGQQVTLSCSPISGHRSVSWYQQTPGQGLQFLFEYFSETQRNKGNFPGRFSGRQFSNSRSEMNVSTLELGDSALYLCASSTSLAGATDTQYFGPGTRLTVL.